One T cell receptor beta chain is described in this entry. Its antigen is not identified. This sample was included in a study of cytomegalovirus exposure and HLA in healthy donors. Whole-study results and caveats: A prior analysis recorded that most TCR beta V segments were productive about 87% or about 30% of the time. Rare TCR sequences predominated, though certain public TCRs were found in many donors. The only immune exposure information that was available was CMV serostatus.

The CDR3 is 18 amino acids. The PCR employed 60 Vbeta primers together with 13 Jbeta primers. Method: immunoSEQ multiplex PCR; TCRdb's copy keeps in-frame clones and lacks some. Of about 130,000 clones in the sample, over 60% were seen once. The sequenced material came from PBMCs. This clonotype was obtained from a female donor in good health and CMV-seronegative. The chain employs TRBV23-1 and TRBJ2-5; 8 bases line up with TRBD1. The DNA end lines up better with TRBJ2-7; the J call may be wrong. TRBV23-1 is known as an ORF, though its function is uncertain. The CDR3: CASRLQKTGGQVPVEQYF. The DNA of the CDR3 is TGCGCCAGCAGACTACAAAAGACCGGGGGACAGGTCCCGGTCGAGCAGTACTTC.